Listed here is a single T cell receptor beta chain. No antigen is known for it. Per-base qualities were not stored, and no clone one base away is much larger. Amplification of TCR beta CDR3 regions was carried out from RNA transcripts. A first-round RT-PCR of the TCR CDR3 used the HTBI primer set with the Qiagen OneStep RT-PCR kit. The libraries were constructed in a second round of multiplex PCR and then size-selected and purified. Sequencing of the libraries was done on an Illumina HiSeq2000 using paired-end 100 bp reads. The published analysis was carried out like this. SOAPnuke was used to process the raw data, throwing out any read that contained adapters or uncalled bases, had a mean Phred below 15, or lacked an exact constant-primer or identifier match. High-quality paired reads were merged with COPE v1.2.5, and unique nucleotide sequences were defined as clonotypes. Clonotypes were aligned to IMGT TRBV, TRBD and TRBJ reference segments using MiTCR v1.1. The analysis was restricted to V-J combinations with a frequency above 0.0001, which together covered roughly 99% of the repertoires. The TCS score was defined as the ratio of F50 (clonal expansion) to E x V (chaos), calculated using BLOSUM62-based TCRdist between CDR3 peptides within each V-J. Welch's t-statistics and random forest reduced several hundred V-J features to some 14, which were used in a naive Bayes classifier (R e1071). Thyroid-blood repertoire similarity was quantified with the Morisita-Horn index. The public sequencing data were trimmed at Q25 with fastp and processed into clonotypes with MiXCR by TCRdb, which kept only in-frame beta chains. Under each unique CDR3 protein, matching rows form one entry showing the most common genes and DNA. The V and J calls were determined by TCRdb, not by the authors. This sample holds roughly 840,000 distinct CDR3 sequences; around 38% were observed only once. The top ten clones comprise 8.9% of the sample.

A patient counted as having stable Graves' hyperthyroidism if no progression to ophthalmopathy occurred over 18 months of follow-up. The hyperthyroidism patients were between 18 and 65 years old and newly diagnosed, with a disease duration of less than 2 months. Exclusion was applied to patients with uncontrolled infections, other autoimmune diseases, pregnancy or lactation. Diagnoses relied on clinical symptoms, serum thyroxine and TRAb, thyroid ultrasound and orbital computed tomography. PBMCs were isolated from 10 ml of fresh peripheral blood by Ficoll-Paque density gradient centrifugation. Trizol reagent was used to extract total RNA, and RNA quality was then checked on an Agilent 2100 Bioanalyzer. CDR1 and CDR2 are read off the germline V gene (reference sequence) as LNHNV and YYDKDF. Including the terminal cysteine and phenylalanine, the CDR3 comprises 17 residues. CDR3 DNA only is kept here, 51 bases in frame from base 1. V loses 0 bases of germline sequence and J loses 6 bases, and the interval between the two ends is 17 bases.

These data originate in a study of T cells in Graves' hyperthyroidism and ophthalmopathy (dated by TCRdb to 2018 to 2020). For the wider study: Peripheral blood samples were taken at the time of initial diagnosis, prior to any treatment. To identify distinguishing TCR V-J signatures, a discovery cohort of some 100 patients was used, comprising some 43 with Graves' ophthalmopathy and under 60 with stable Graves' hyperthyroidism. An independent validation cohort of under 20 hyperthyroidism patients and approximately 15 patients who later progressed to ophthalmopathy tested prospective prediction of ophthalmopathy. The 100 discovery patients were randomly split 7:3 into training and test sets. In addition, the study compared T-cell repertoires in thyroid tissue and in blood from roughly 6 Graves' hyperthyroidism patients. Once sampling was done, hyperthyroidism patients were given methimazole at a starting dose of 30 mg daily, whereas ophthalmopathy patients were given high-dose intravenous methylprednisolone. TCR Vbeta CDR3 sequencing of 130 to 150 peripheral blood samples (roughly 41 ophthalmopathy, 75 to 80 hyperthyroidism and roughly 17 progressor patients) is reported in the paper.

The paper as a whole reports these results and caveats: Sample size was not statistically predetermined, and blinding of investigators to group allocation was not performed. In validation, the model predicted progression to ophthalmopathy a median of about 6.5 months before onset, with 65% to 71% sensitivity and around 76% specificity. A model built on a 13 V-J signature distinguished ophthalmopathy from stable hyperthyroidism, reaching around 87% sensitivity and around 82% specificity in cross-validation and 80%/75% in testing. Most expanded thyroid clonotypes (frequency above 0.001) were also detected in blood, a finding suggesting that blood repertoires may reflect thyroid immune responses.

The chain is encoded by TRBV15 joined to TRBJ2-2; the D gene is perhaps TRBD1, on 6 matching bases. This TCR came from a man aged 18 to 30 with Graves' hyperthyroidism. Sample: blood. The CDR3 has the sequence CATSRDLSGVVSGELFF. The DNA sequence is as follows: TGTGCCACCAGCAGAGATCTGTCAGGGGTAGTATCCGGGGAGCTGTTTTTT.